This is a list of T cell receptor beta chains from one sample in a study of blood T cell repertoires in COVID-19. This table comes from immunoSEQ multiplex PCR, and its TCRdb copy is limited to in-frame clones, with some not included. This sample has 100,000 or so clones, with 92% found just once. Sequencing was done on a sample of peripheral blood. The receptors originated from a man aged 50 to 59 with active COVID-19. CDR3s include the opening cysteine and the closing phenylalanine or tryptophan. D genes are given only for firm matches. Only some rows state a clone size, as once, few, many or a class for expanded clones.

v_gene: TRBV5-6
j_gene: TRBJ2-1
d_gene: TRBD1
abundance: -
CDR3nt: TGTGCCAGCAGCTTGGACAGGGGCGACTACAATGAGCAGTTCTTC
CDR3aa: CASSLDRGDYNEQFF

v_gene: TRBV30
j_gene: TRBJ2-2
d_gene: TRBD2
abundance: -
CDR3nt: TGTGCCTGGAGTGGGACTAGCGGCAGCACCGGGGAGCTGTTTTTT
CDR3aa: CAWSGTSGSTGELFF

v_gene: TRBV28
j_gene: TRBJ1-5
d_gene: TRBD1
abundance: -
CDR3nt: TGTGCCAGCAGTCCACGGACAGGGGATGGCAATCAGCCCCAGCATTTT
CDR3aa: CASSPRTGDGNQPQHF

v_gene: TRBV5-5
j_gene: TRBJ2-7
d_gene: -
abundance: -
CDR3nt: TGTGCCAGCAGCCCCCAAAGCGATGCCTACGAGCAGTACTTC
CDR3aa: CASSPQSDAYEQYF

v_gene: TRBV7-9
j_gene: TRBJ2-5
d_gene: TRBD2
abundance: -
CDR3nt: TGTGCCAGTGGCCGGGGAGGGGTTGAGACCCAGTACTTC
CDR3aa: CASGRGGVETQYF

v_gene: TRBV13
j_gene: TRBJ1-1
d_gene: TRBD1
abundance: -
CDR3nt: TGTGCCAGCAGCCAAGACAGGGGAGGCACTGAAGCTTTCTTT
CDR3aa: CASSQDRGGTEAFF

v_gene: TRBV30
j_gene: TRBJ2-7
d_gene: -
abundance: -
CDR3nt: TGTGCCTGGAGTGTGATATTTTCCGGGAAGCAGTACTTC
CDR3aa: CAWSVIFSGKQYF

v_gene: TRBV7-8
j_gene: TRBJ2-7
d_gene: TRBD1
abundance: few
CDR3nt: TGTGCCAGCAGCGGAGGGGACAGGGGGCGATACGAGCAGTACTTC
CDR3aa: CASSGGDRGRYEQYF

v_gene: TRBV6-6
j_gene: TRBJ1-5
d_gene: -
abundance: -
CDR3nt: TGTGCCAGCAGTCCTCCGACGGGAGGAGGGAGTCAGCCCCAGCATTTT
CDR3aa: CASSPPTGGGSQPQHF

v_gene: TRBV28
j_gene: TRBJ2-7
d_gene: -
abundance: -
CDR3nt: TGTGCCAGCAGTTTAAGGCGGGCCTACGAGCAGTACTTC
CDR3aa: CASSLRRAYEQYF